This TCR beta chain is from a study of fetal regulatory T cell absence and autoimmunity (TCRdb year 2017). As for the study more broadly: Autoimmunity of the exocrine pancreas was seen in the IPEX patients even though clinical diabetes was absent.

This clone was counted once. Its antigen target is currently unknown. No base-level quality is on record; no much larger clone is a single base apart. The paper's findings and limits, for the study overall: Significant oligoclonal enrichment of the TCR compartment was observed in pancreas versus cord blood, with some top clones enriched more than 100-fold. The oligoclonal enrichment was interpreted as support for antigen-driven autoimmunity in the pancreas before birth in IPEX syndrome. TRB gene family usage was broadly similar between cord blood and pancreas, resembling published neonatal and adult repertoires.

The DNeasy Blood and Tissue Kit was used to extract roughly 1.8-3.3 ug of genomic DNA from umbilical cord blood or frozen pancreas. Amplification and barcoding of TCRbeta CDR3 regions were carried out by two-step multiplex PCR on the immunoSEQ human TCRbeta survey platform. Libraries were sequenced on Illumina instruments, and IgH from the same samples was sequenced in parallel. The paper's data handling went like this. To remove PCR and sequencing errors, raw reads were filtered against the IMGT V, D, J definitions and then binned using a nearest-neighbor algorithm. A clone was defined as an identical nucleotide sequence, and differential abundance between tissues was tested with a Fisher exact test for each clone using a pFDR threshold of p<0.01. A minimum inclusion filter of 10 in either sample excluded clones with frequencies too low for statistical inference. Pairwise clonal comparisons used the immunoSEQ Analyzer, and gene family usage was assessed with IMGT tools. This is the immuneACCESS table as TCRdb keeps it, with only in-frame sequences that have V and J called. A part of the clones is gone; compared with another copy, unresolved V genes explain less than half, and the rest is unexplained. The V and J calls and clone size come from that table; D and trimming were worked out from the DNA. The table for this sample lists about 50,000 clones; approximately 83% of them were counted only once. Of the sample, 0.4% to 0.45% falls within the top ten clones.

CDR3 length: 14 amino acids, cysteine to phenylalanine. CDR3 DNA is the only sequence kept; it has 42 bases, read in frame from the first base. The germline V gene (reference sequence) gives CDR1 as PRHDT and CDR2 as FYEKMQ. V is trimmed back by 5 bases and J by 6 bases, and the junction contains 8 bases that no gene match accounts for. Sequencing was performed on cord blood. The chain uses TRBV13 and TRBJ1-2, and TRBD1 matches 8 of the central bases. This clonotype was obtained from a newborn boy with IPEX syndrome. CDR3 protein: CASSTTGQGDGYTF. The nucleotide sequence reads TGTGCCAGCAGCACTACTGGACAGGGAGATGGCTACACCTTC.